These T cell receptor beta chains were read from a single sample in a study of blood T cell repertoires in COVID-19. TCRdb's copy holds only in-frame clones and misses some; the assay was immunoSEQ multiplex PCR. The data show approximately 150,000 clones, 60% to 85% seen once. What was sequenced was peripheral blood. These receptors were collected from a woman aged 60 to 75 with acute or convalescent COVID-19. Both conserved end residues are part of each CDR3. D genes are given only for firm matches. A clone size is listed for some rows: how often the clone was seen (once, few, many), or a class if it is expanded.

j_call v_call d_call clone_size cdr3_nt cdr3_aa
TRBJ2-4 TRBV5-1 TRBD2 few TGCGCCAGCAGCCGGAGCGGGAGTCAAGTAAACATTCAGTACTTC CASSRSGSQVNIQYF
TRBJ2-7 TRBV27 TRBD2 - TGTGCCAGCAGTGAGCAGGGAGGGAATCCCTACGAGCAGTACTTC CASSEQGGNPYEQYF
TRBJ2-7 TRBV6-5 - - TGTGCCAGCCAGCGGTCCGGGAGCTCCTACGAGCAGTACTTC CASQRSGSSYEQYF
TRBJ2-7 TRBV2 TRBD2 - TGTGCCATACTAGCGGACCTAACCTACGAGCAGTACTTC CAILADLTYEQYF
TRBJ2-7 TRBV12-3/TRBV12-4 - - TGTGCCAGCAGGATCACAGCCGAGCAGTACTTC CASRITAEQYF
TRBJ1-2 TRBV5-1 - - TGCGCCAGCAGCTCGGGGATGAGAGGAGGCTACACCTTC CASSSGMRGGYTF
TRBJ1-3 TRBV5-4 TRBD1 - TGTGCCAGCAGCTTGCGAGGGACAGGGAGGGGAAACACCATATATTTT CASSLRGTGRGNTIYF
TRBJ1-1 TRBV4-1 - - TGCGCCAGCAGCCAAGACCGGACACCGAACACTGAAGCTTTCTTT CASSQDRTPNTEAFF
TRBJ2-2 TRBV13 TRBD2 - TGTGCCAGCAGCCCCTATGGGACTAGCGGGAGGCCCGGCGGCACCGGGGAGCTGTTTTTT CASSPYGTSGRPGGTGELFF
TRBJ2-7 TRBV27 - - TGTGCCAGCAGAACAGGGTACCCTCTGGGGGAGCAGTACTTC CASRTGYPLGEQYF
TRBJ2-1 TRBV3-1/TRBV3-2 TRBD2 - TGTGCCAGCAGCCTTGGACTAGCGGGTCTCAATGAGCAGTTCTTC CASSLGLAGLNEQFF
TRBJ2-3 TRBV10-3 - - TGTGCCATCAGCCGGATGGAGCCGCGGAGCACAGATACGCAGTATTTT CAISRMEPRSTDTQYF
TRBJ2-1 TRBV19 TRBD2 - TGTGCCAGTAGTCCCCGACTAGCGGCCCTGGAAGAGCAGTTCTTC CASSPRLAALEEQFF
TRBJ2-5 TRBV28 TRBD2 - TGTGCCAGCAGTTTCCGGGGAGGGCCAGATGGGGAGACCCAGTACTTC CASSFRGGPDGETQYF
TRBJ1-5 TRBV6-6 - - TGTGCCAGCAGTTACCCGAACAGCGGAGGGAATCAGCCCCAGCATTTT CASSYPNSGGNQPQHF
TRBJ2-7 TRBV28 - - TGTGCCAGCAGTTTTTTAGGCGGCTACGAGCAGTACTTC CASSFLGGYEQYF
TRBJ2-6 TRBV30 - - TGTGCCTGGAGTGACCCGAGCTCTGGGGCCAACGTCCTGACTTTC CAWSDPSSGANVLTF
TRBJ1-2 TRBV12-3/TRBV12-4 - - TGTGCCAGCAGTCGGGACACCCGGGGCTACACCTTC CASSRDTRGYTF
TRBJ2-7 TRBV7-8 - - TGTGCCAGCAGCTTAAAATCAGTGGGTGGGCCCTACGAGCAGTACTTC CASSLKSVGGPYEQYF
TRBJ1-5 TRBV27 - few TGTGCCAGCGGTTTACAGGGCAATCAGCCCCAGCATTTT CASGLQGNQPQHF
TRBJ1-1 TRBV3-1/TRBV3-2 - - TGTGCCAGCAGCCTGGGGTCCATCGGGACTCGAGCTTTCTTT CASSLGSIGTRAFF
TRBJ1-5 TRBV5-1 - - TGCGCCAGCAGCTTGGGCGGGGATCAGCCCCAGCATTTT CASSLGGDQPQHF
TRBJ1-5 TRBV6-1 - - TGTGCCAGCAGTTCTCGATCAGGGGCCAATCAGCCCCAGCATTTT CASSSRSGANQPQHF
TRBJ2-3 TRBV24-1 TRBD2 - TGTGCCACCAGTGTAGGACTAGCGGGAGGCACAGATACGCAGTATTTT CATSVGLAGGTDTQYF
TRBJ2-3 TRBV6-1 TRBD1 - TGTGCCAGCAGTGAAGGGGACAGGGGCCAATATTACACAGATACGCAGTATTTT CASSEGDRGQYYTDTQYF
TRBJ1-1 TRBV28 - - TGTGCCAGCAGTTTATATGGGGCAGCTTCTGAAGCTTTCTTT CASSLYGAASEAFF
TRBJ2-3 TRBV3-1/TRBV3-2 - - TGTGCCAGCAGCCAAGGAAGGGGCTACACAGATACGCAGTATTTT CASSQGRGYTDTQYF
TRBJ2-5 TRBV2 TRBD1 - TGTGCCAGCAGCGAGGACAGGGGGGGAAGAGAGACCCAGTACTTC CASSEDRGGRETQYF
TRBJ2-6 TRBV27 - - TGTGCCAGCAGTTTATATCAGGGTCTCAACTCTGGGGCCAACGTCCTGACTTTC CASSLYQGLNSGANVLTF
TRBJ1-2 TRBV5-1 - - TGCGCCAGCAGCCTGGGGGGGGTCCCCAACTATGGCTACACCTTC CASSLGGVPNYGYTF
TRBJ2-1 TRBV7-8 - - TGTGCCAGCAGGGGGGAGGTCTCCTACAATGAGCAGTTCTTC CASRGEVSYNEQFF
TRBJ1-1 TRBV5-6 TRBD1 - TGTGCCAGCAGCGGGACAGGGATCGGCGACACTGAAGCTTTCTTT CASSGTGIGDTEAFF
TRBJ1-5 TRBV19 - - TGTGCCAGTCGCCCCTCGGCAGGGATCAATCAGCCCCAGCATTTT CASRPSAGINQPQHF
TRBJ2-5 TRBV6-5 TRBD2 - TGTGCCAGCCGGGAGGGGCTCCAAGAGACCCAGTACTTC CASREGLQETQYF
TRBJ2-7 TRBV19 - - TGTGCCAGTAGTAAGGAGGCCATAGTCTCCTACGAGCAGTACTTC CASSKEAIVSYEQYF
TRBJ2-7 TRBV28 - - TGTGCCAGCAGTTTACCCCTAAACCCTAAACTTTACGGGGGCTACGAGCAGTACTTC CASSLPLNPKLYGGYEQYF
TRBJ1-2 TRBV5-1 - - TGCGCCAGCAGCTTGGATTCAGGGCATGGCTACACCTTC CASSLDSGHGYTF
TRBJ2-7 TRBV10-3 TRBD1 once TGTGCCGTCGGGACAGGTGGCGTGTTCTCCTACGAGCAGTACTTC CAVGTGGVFSYEQYF
TRBJ2-5 TRBV11-2 - - TGTGCCAGCAGCTTGATAGGGGTGTTCCAAGAGACCCAGTACTTC CASSLIGVFQETQYF
TRBJ2-1 TRBV5-1 TRBD2 few TGCGCCAGCAGCACGGGACTAGCGGGATTCAATGAGCAGTTCTTC CASSTGLAGFNEQFF
TRBJ1-1 TRBV12-3/TRBV12-4 - - TGTGCCAGCAGTCCTACAGCGAACACTGAAGCTTTCTTT CASSPTANTEAFF
TRBJ1-1 TRBV28 - - TGTGCCAGCAAAGTGGGGAGGAACACTGAAGCTTTCTTT CASKVGRNTEAFF
TRBJ2-1 TRBV19 - once TGTGCCAGTAGTATTTCCGGGAGCCCCTACAATGAGCAGTTCTTC CASSISGSPYNEQFF